Below, 30 T cell receptor beta chains from the same sample are listed, as sequenced in a study of blood T cell repertoires in COVID-19. The table came from immunoSEQ multiplex PCR; TCRdb's copy has only in-frame clones and leaves some out. The sample shows about 190,000 clones, 70% to 80% of them seen only once. Sequencing input: peripheral blood. All receptors come from a woman aged 45-59 years with acute or convalescent COVID-19.

The V and J genes are TRBV6-2 or TRBV6-3 and TRBJ1-6; 8 positions match TRBD1. Unmatched junction bases numbered 6, after V lost 2 bases and J lost 0 bases. CDR1 MNHEY and CDR2 SVGEGT come from the germline V gene. The CDR3 sequence is 18 residues long. The CDR3: CASSYGTGQASYNSPLHF. CDR3 DNA sequence: TGTGCCAGCAGTTACGGGACAGGCCAAGCCTCCTATAATTCACCCCTCCACTTT.

V and J are TRBV2 and TRBJ1-2, with 7 positions matching TRBD1. Trimming at V came to 3 bases and at J to 1 base, leaving 5 bases not matched to a gene. The V gene's germline CDR1 is SNHLY and CDR2 FYNNEI. The CDR3 spans 15 residues. The CDR3 is CASSDLQGVNYGYTF. CDR3 nucleotide sequence: TGTGCCAGCAGTGACCTGCAGGGGGTTAACTATGGCTACACCTTC.

This clone appeared a few times. This sample also contains other DNA sequences that code for the same CDR3. The V gene is TRBV18, the J gene TRBJ2-7; D is unresolved. With 2 bases removed from V and 7 bases from J, the gap between germline ends came to 12 bases. CDR1 and CDR2 (germline): KGHSH, LQKENI. CDR3 length equals 13 residues. The CDR3 here is CASSPNTAREQYF. Written as DNA, the CDR3 is TGTGCCAGCTCACCAAACACGGCGAGGGAGCAGTACTTC.

V usage is TRBV7-2 and J usage is TRBJ2-7, with D perhaps matching TRBD2 (5 bases). The germline V gene encodes CDR1 SGHTA and CDR2 FQGNSA. V was shortened by 1 base and J by 7 bases, with 11 bases between the two germline ends. This CDR3 contains 13 residues. CDR3 nucleotides: TGTGCCAGCAGCTTAGGACGGGAAGGAGAGCAGTACTTC. This sequence encodes CASSLGREGEQYF.

This clone was seen only a few times. V gene TRBV5-4 combines with J gene TRBJ1-1, with D possibly being TRBD1 (6 bases). V dropped 0 bases and J dropped 11 bases, with 11 bases sitting between them. Germline CDR1 SGHNT, CDR2 YYREEE (reference sequence). The CDR3 extends over 12 amino acids. In DNA, the CDR3 is TGTGCCAGCAGCTTGGACAGGGAGTCGGCTTTCTTT. Amino acid sequence: CASSLDRESAFF.

The chain uses TRBV10-3 and TRBJ1-3; 8 bases align to TRBD1. CDR3 length: 16 amino acids. The V and J ends lost 6 bases and 2 bases, in that order; junction bases with no gene match: 9. Germline V gives CDR1 ENHRY, CDR2 SYGVKD. The CDR3 reads CAISNLPGGTGNTIYF. The CDR3 region has the DNA TGTGCCATCAGCAACCTTCCAGGGGGCACTGGAAACACCATATATTTT.

The J gene is TRBJ2-3, the V gene TRBV7-2; 16 positions match TRBD2. Trimming removed 4 bases from V and 1 base from J; junction bases left unmatched: 5. This CDR3 contains 18 residues. The germline CDR1 and CDR2 sequences are SGHTA and FQGNSA. The CDR3 bases are TGTGCCAGCAGCTCGCCGGGACTAGCGGGAGGGCGCACAGATACGCAGTATTTT. Its protein is CASSSPGLAGGRTDTQYF.

The V gene is TRBV5-1, the J gene TRBJ2-6; unclear D gene. The CDR3 runs to 16 residues. Germline V CDR1 and CDR2: SGHRS, YFSETQ. V was trimmed by 0 bases and J by 0 bases, leaving 7 bases between them. CDR3 residues: CASSLDPSSGANVLTF. The CDR3, as DNA: TGCGCCAGCAGCTTGGATCCCAGCTCTGGGGCCAACGTCCTGACTTTC.

This chain joins TRBV9 and TRBJ2-4, with 7 bases identical to TRBD1. The CDR3 is made up of 15 amino acids. The germline gives CDR1 SGDLS, CDR2 YYNGEE. V gave up 3 bases and J gave up 2 bases; unmatched junction bases: 5. The DNA for the CDR3 is TGTGCCAGCAGCGCTCTCAGGGGGTCCAAAAACATTCAGTACTTC. It translates to CASSALRGSKNIQYF.

The gene calls are TRBV19 and TRBJ2-7, with 8 bases identical to TRBD2. After removal of 3 bases from V and 3 bases from J, the junction contained 4 bases not matched to a gene. Germline CDR1 reads LNHDA; CDR2 reads SQIVND (reference sequence). CDR3 size: 14 residues. The CDR3 here is CASSITSGFYEQYF. CDR3 nucleotides: TGTGCCAGTAGTATCACTAGCGGATTCTACGAGCAGTACTTC.

This rearrangement joins TRBV11-3 to TRBJ1-6, with 7 nucleotides matching TRBD1. J gave up 6 bases and V 4 bases, and 6 bases lay outside the gene matches. In germline, CDR1 is SGHNT, CDR2 YENEEA. CDR3 size: 15 residues. CDR3 coding DNA: TGTGCCAGCAGCTCCGGACAGGTAGGTAATTCACCCCTCCACTTT. Amino acid sequence: CASSSGQVGNSPLHF.

This clone occurred a few times. CDR3 region: CASSTNKQGLQPQHF. The CDR3 DNA follows: TGTGCCAGTAGTACTAACAAACAGGGGCTGCAGCCCCAGCATTTT. The genes are TRBV19 and TRBJ1-5; 7 nucleotides align to TRBD1. Trimming at V came to 4 bases and at J to 7 bases, leaving 10 bases not matched to a gene. Germline V gives CDR1 LNHDA, CDR2 SQIVND (reference sequence). The CDR3 is 15 amino acids.

The chain joins TRBV5-6 to TRBJ2-7, with a possible D match to TRBD1 (5 bases). Trimming took 5 bases from V and 1 from J, leaving 19 bases between them. The CDR3 has 16 residues. Germline V gives CDR1 SGHDT, CDR2 YYEEEE. DNA for the CDR3: TGTGCCAGCAGTTTTGGGCCATGGGGCGTTTCCTACGAGCAGTACTTC. Protein product: CASSFGPWGVSYEQYF.

The V gene is TRBV25-1, the J gene TRBJ1-3; TRBD1 matches 12 bases. There are 16 residues in the CDR3. Germline assignment: CDR1 MGHDK and CDR2 SYGVNS. V was clipped by 6 bases and J by 1 base; unmatched bases: 4. CDR3 sequence (DNA): TGTGCCAGCAGCGGGACAGGGGGCTTTTCTGGAAACACCATATATTTT. As protein: CASSGTGGFSGNTIYF.

This sequence joins TRBV21-1 and TRBJ2-2; the D call in the table, TRBD2, was not verified against the DNA. TRBV21-1 is deemed a pseudogene. This CDR3 has 16 residues. Here the CDR3 DNA reads TGTGCCAGCAGCAAAGTGAGGAGGGGGGGAACCGGGGAGCTGTTTTTT. Translation gives CASSKVRRGGTGELFF.

The chain recombines TRBV11-2 with TRBJ2-7, with 9 bases that match TRBD2. Germline V gene lookup returns CDR1 SGHAT and CDR2 FQNNGV. Unmatched junction bases numbered 14, after V lost 1 base and J lost 1 base. The CDR3 contains 19 residues. The CDR3 DNA sequence: TGTGCCAGCAGCTTAGGCGCAGCGGGAGGATCAACCCTGTCCTACGAGCAGTACTTC. It translates to CASSLGAAGGSTLSYEQYF.

On this clone itself: This same CDR3 is encoded by further DNA sequences in the sample. The V and J genes are TRBV11-2 and TRBJ1-1, with 8 bases matching TRBD1. The ends lost 5 bases at V and 2 bases at J; junction bases unmatched: 7. Germline CDR1 is SGHAT and CDR2 is FQNNGV. The CDR3 covers 15 residues. The CDR3 DNA reads as TGTGCCAGCAGCACTCGGACAGGGCCAAACACTGAAGCTTTCTTT. The encoded protein is CASSTRTGPNTEAFF.

The CDR3 DNA follows: TGTGCCAGCAGCAAAATCAGGCAGCGGACGAGGGATGACTATGGCTACACCTTC. Its translation: CASSKIRQRTRDDYGYTF. The genes are TRBV21-1 and TRBJ1-2. TRBV21-1 is deemed a pseudogene. There are 18 residues in the CDR3.

The chain couples TRBV27 to TRBJ1-5; possible D gene TRBD1, 5 bases. V lost 4 bases, J lost 4 bases, and 8 bases lay in between. This CDR3 spans 13 amino acids. Germline values: CDR1 MNHEY, CDR2 SMNVEV (reference sequence). The DNA for the CDR3 is TGTGCCAGCAGTTACAGGTTAAATCAGCCCCAGCATTTT. It is translated as CASSYRLNQPQHF.

The J gene is TRBJ1-2, the V gene TRBV28, with 7 bases aligning to TRBD1. V trimming: 5 bases; J trimming: 8 bases; junction bases outside the gene matches: 5. Germline assignment: CDR1 MDHEN and CDR2 SYDVKM. This CDR3 has 12 amino acids. The CDR3 spells CASSTTGKGYTF. The CDR3 DNA reads as TGTGCCAGCAGTACGACAGGGAAAGGCTACACCTTC.

V usage is TRBV28 and J usage is TRBJ1-3; D is unresolved. This CDR3 comprises 12 residues. Trimming cost V 9 bases and J 6 bases, with 12 bases left between them. Per the germline V gene, CDR1 is MDHEN and CDR2 is SYDVKM. The CDR3 DNA follows: TGTGCCAGTCTGACGAGGAAAAACACCATATATTTT. It yields the protein CASLTRKNTIYF.

V is TRBV9 and J is TRBJ2-3; D is undetermined. CDR3 size: 14 residues. The V gene's germline CDR1 is SGDLS and CDR2 YYNGEE. V lost 0 bases and J 1 base, leaving 6 bases between the germline ends. CDR3 sequence (DNA): TGTGCCAGCAGCGTAGGACTCGGCACAGATACGCAGTATTTT. This sequence encodes CASSVGLGTDTQYF.

The chain is built from TRBV6-1 and TRBJ2-1, with 9 bases lining up with TRBD1. Trimming cost V 2 bases and J 8 bases; bases outside gene matches: 10. There are 16 residues in the CDR3. Per germline, CDR1 MNHNS and CDR2 SASEGT. CDR3 sequence (DNA): TGTGCCAGCAGTGAAATGGGACAGGGTTTCGGCGATGAGCAGTTCTTC. Protein sequence: CASSEMGQGFGDEQFF.

The chain joins TRBV6-5 to TRBJ1-3; TRBD1 agrees at 10 bases. V gave up 2 bases and J gave up 0 bases; unmatched junction bases: 1. Germline V gives CDR1 MNHEY, CDR2 SVGAGI. This CDR3 comprises 16 residues. The CDR3 protein is CASSYGTGASGNTIYF. The CDR3 DNA reads TGTGCCAGCAGTTACGGGACAGGGGCCTCTGGAAACACCATATATTTT.

This clone showed up many times. The chain joins TRBV30 to TRBJ1-6, with D perhaps matching TRBD1 (5 bases). The CDR3 contains 14 residues. In germline, CDR1 is GTSNPN, CDR2 SVGIG (reference sequence). Between the trimmed V and J ends, which lost 2 bases and 9 bases, there was a span of 14 bases. The CDR3 sequence: CAWSWGVERSPLHF. CDR3 sequence (DNA): TGTGCCTGGAGTTGGGGGGTCGAGCGTTCACCCCTCCACTTT.

The V call is TRBV5-1, the J call TRBJ1-2, with 9 bases fitting TRBD1. Germline CDR1 SGHRS, CDR2 YFSETQ. This CDR3 has 14 residues. Unmatched junction bases numbered 5, after V lost 2 bases and J lost 6 bases. The chain's CDR3 is CASSFQRTGDGYTF. The CDR3 DNA sequence: TGCGCCAGCAGCTTTCAGCGGACAGGGGATGGCTACACCTTC.

This clone was picked up one time. The chain couples TRBV5-4 to TRBJ1-1; 8 nucleotides align to TRBD1. The CDR3 totals 15 residues. The ends lost 3 bases at V and 3 bases at J; junction bases unmatched: 7. From germline, CDR1 is SGHNT and CDR2 YYREEE (reference sequence). CDR3 loop: CASSYRTGLDTEAFF. CDR3 bases: TGTGCCAGCAGCTACAGGACAGGGCTCGACACTGAAGCTTTCTTT.

The gene calls are TRBV5-4 and TRBJ1-2, with D possibly TRBD1 on 6 matching bases. The CDR3 totals 15 residues. Germline lookup yields CDR1 SGHNT and CDR2 YYREEE (reference sequence). V shed 4 bases and J shed 8 bases, with 21 bases lying between them. CDR3 coding DNA: TGTGCCAGCAGCCCTGGGGGGGGCGCCGTCAGCGGCTACACCTTC. Its translation: CASSPGGGAVSGYTF.

Notes on this clone: One end of the junction varies from germline; a read error may be responsible. This chain connects TRBV2 to TRBJ2-7, with unresolved D. Germline V CDR1 and CDR2: SNHLY, FYNNEI. The CDR3 has 12 residues. Here the CDR3 DNA reads TGTGCCAGCAGTGTATATTCGGAAATACGGGACTTC. Protein sequence: CASSVYSEIRDF.

The chain joins TRBV6-5 to TRBJ1-2, with a weak D call TRBD1 (5 bases). The CDR3 loop spans 13 amino acids. Trimming left V 8 bases short and J 4 bases short, with 14 bases between. The germline CDR1 and CDR2 sequences are MNHEY and SVGAGI. The CDR3 DNA reads as TGTGCCAGCGGAACTCAGGGTGGCTATGGCTACACCTTC. This codes for CASGTQGGYGYTF.